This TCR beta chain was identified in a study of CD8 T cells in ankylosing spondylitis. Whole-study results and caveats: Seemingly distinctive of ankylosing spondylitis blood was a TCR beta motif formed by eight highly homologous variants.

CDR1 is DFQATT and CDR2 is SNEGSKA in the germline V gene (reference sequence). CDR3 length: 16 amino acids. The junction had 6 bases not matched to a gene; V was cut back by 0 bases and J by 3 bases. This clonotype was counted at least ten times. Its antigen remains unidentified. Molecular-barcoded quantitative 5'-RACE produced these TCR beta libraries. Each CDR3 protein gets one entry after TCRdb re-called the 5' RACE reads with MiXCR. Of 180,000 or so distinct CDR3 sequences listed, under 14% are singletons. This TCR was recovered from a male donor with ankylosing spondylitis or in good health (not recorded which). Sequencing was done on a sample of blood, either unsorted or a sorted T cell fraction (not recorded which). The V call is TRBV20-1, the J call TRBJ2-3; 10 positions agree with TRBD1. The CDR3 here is CSARDVGTGVTDTQYF. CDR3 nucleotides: TGCAGTGCTAGAGATGTAGGGACAGGGGTTACAGATACGCAGTATTTT.